This T cell receptor (beta chain) is drawn from a study of blood T cell repertoires in COVID-19. Study-wide context: COVID-19 samples, acute and convalescent, were from the United States, Italy and Spain. PBMCs, B-cell-depleted T cells, or T cells were the source of the cDNA or gDNA that made up the material.

The CDR3 runs to 15 residues. J gave up 7 bases and V 1 base, and 6 bases lay outside the gene matches. Germline V gives CDR1 SGHNT, CDR2 YYREEE (reference sequence). Profiling relied on immunoSEQ multiplex PCR, and the TCRdb table lists in-frame clones only, not all of them. The repertoire holds roughly 350,000 clones, with approximately 90% as singletons. The V and J genes are TRBV5-4 and TRBJ2-1, with 9 bases aligning to TRBD1. The receptor's source is a woman under 30 who had recovered from COVID-19. The sample was peripheral blood. CDR3 bases: TGTGCCAGCAGCTTGCCCGGGACAGGGTGGAATGAGCAGTTCTTC. Protein product: CASSLPGTGWNEQFF.